Sequencing of this TCR beta chain was carried out in a study of regulatory T cells in long-lasting Graves disease. Study-wide findings and caveats: Thyroid tissue was not studied; only peripheral blood was.

The V and J ends lost 4 bases and 6 bases respectively, with 15 bases between them. Per germline, CDR1 GTSNPN and CDR2 SVGIG (reference sequence). This CDR3 is 13 amino acids long. Stated time point: newly diagnosed GD, antithyroid drugs for less than 3 months. Following extraction of RNA from PBMCs, that RNA was used to make the TCR library. Arm-PCR with iRepertoire HTBI primers amplified the CDR3 regions for these TCR beta libraries. TCRdb processed the multiplex PCR reads anew with MiXCR; each CDR3 protein has one entry. Seen here are a few hundred thousand distinct CDR3 sequences, around 15% observed once, and the top ten hold over 15%. As regards this clonotype: Its antigen is as yet unknown. Given a much more abundant clone one base away, this may be a read error.

The sample was also linked to a second study, of T cells in Graves' hyperthyroidism and ophthalmopathy. That paper adds: In the first-round RT-PCR of the TCR CDR3, the HTBI primer set was used.

This chain joins TRBV30 and TRBJ1-2, with D perhaps matching TRBD1 (6 bases). This TCR was sampled from a woman in her fifties or sixties with Graves disease. Specimen: peripheral blood mononuclear cells (PBMCs), collected at new diagnosis, from a patient treated with antithyroid drugs. The CDR3 DNA sequence: TGTGCCTGGATCCCTGGGACATCGGATGGCTACACCTTC. It specifies CAWIPGTSDGYTF.